The 17 T cell receptor beta chains in this list originate from one sample, sequenced in a study of blood T cells in healthy people across ages (dated by TCRdb to 2014 to 2015). Library method: 5' RACE. This sample was sequenced with an Illumina HiSeq 2500. A second PCR of roughly 7 to 11 cycles was performed with a sample-barcoded 5' primer and a J-beta primer mix. TCRdb reprocessed the public reads (quality trimming at Q25 with fastp, clone calling with MiXCR) and kept in-frame beta chains. For every CDR3 protein sequence, its rows merge into one entry that carries the most common genes and DNA. The sample table contains hundreds of thousands of distinct CDR3 sequences; only one count was recorded for 58% of them. About 20% of the sample comes from the top ten. The sample comprised blood. The receptors originated from a man aged 30 to 45 in good health.

The rearrangement links TRBV28 to TRBJ2-7; 8 bases line up with TRBD1. The CDR3 is 14 residues long. The V segment lost 5 bases and the J segment 5 bases; nucleotides outside the gene matches: 8. The germline V gene encodes CDR1 MDHEN and CDR2 SYDVKM. CDR3 loop: CASSLPTGAHEQYF. DNA of the CDR3: TGTGCCAGCAGTCTCCCGACAGGGGCCCACGAGCAGTACTTC.

This clonotype was recorded only once. CDR3 sequence (DNA): TGTGCCAGCAGGGCGGGACACCAATTCCTACCCAAAGAGACCCAGTACTTC. Translating it yields CASRAGHQFLPKETQYF. The V and J genes are TRBV6-1 and TRBJ2-7; D tentatively fits TRBD1 or TRBD2 (6 bases each). The J call may be mistaken, given a closer DNA end match to TRBJ2-5. This CDR3 comprises 17 residues. Germline loops: CDR1 MNHNS, CDR2 SASEGT.

This rearrangement joins TRBV30 to TRBJ1-2; perhaps TRBD1 as D (5 bases). The V and J ends lost 2 bases and 6 bases respectively, with 19 bases between them. CDR3 length: 15 amino acids. The germline V gene has CDR1 GTSNPN and CDR2 SVGIG (reference sequence). DNA of the CDR3: TGTGCCTGGAGTACGCCTCCGGGGGACCGGCATGGCTACACCTTC. This sequence encodes CAWSTPPGDRHGYTF.

This clonotype was found a few times. The genes are TRBV5-6 and TRBJ2-5, with D possibly TRBD2 on 5 matching bases. The CDR3 sequence is 15 residues long. With 2 bases removed from V and 5 bases from J, the gap between germline ends came to 16 bases. Germline V gene sequence: CDR1 SGHDT, CDR2 YYEEEE. This CDR3 is CASSLRSGVRETQYF. The CDR3 DNA sequence: TGTGCCAGCAGCTTACGGTCCGGGGTGAGGGAGACCCAGTACTTC.

The chain combines TRBV7-9 with TRBJ2-3; D call uncertain. CDR3 size: 17 residues. Trimming removed 3 bases at V and 0 bases at J, with 16 bases between. Per the germline V gene, CDR1 is SEHNR and CDR2 is FQNEAQ (reference sequence). CDR3 sequence reads: CASSLGQDLWSTDTQYF. CDR3 nucleotide sequence: TGTGCCAGCAGCTTGGGCCAGGACCTCTGGAGCACAGATACGCAGTATTTT.

About this clonotype: Compared with germline, one end of the junction differs, possibly owing to a read error. The chain has TRBV9 and TRBJ2-5, with D possibly TRBD2 on 6 matching bases. This CDR3 is built from 14 residues. Germline V gives CDR1 SGDLS, CDR2 YYNGEE. The CDR3 region has the DNA TGTGCCAGCAGCGGGGGGGTGGGCCAAGAGGCCCAGTACTTC. It codes for CASSGGVGQEAQYF. Together with reference TRBV9 and TRBJ2-5, the CDR3 gives the full variable domain: DSGVTQTPKHLITATGQRVTLRCSPRSGDLSVYWYQQSLDQGLQFLIQYYNGEERAKGNILERFSAQQFPDLHSELNLSSLELGDSALYFCASSGGVGQEAQYFGPGTRLLVL.

The gene calls are TRBV7-9 and TRBJ2-1; D call uncertain. The J call may be incorrect, as the DNA end agrees better with TRBJ2-7. There are 19 residues in the CDR3. Germline CDR1 is SEHNR and CDR2 is FQNEAQ (reference sequence). CDR3 DNA: TGTGCCAGCAGCTTATCGGCCTATTGGGGTGAGAGCTCCTACAATGAGCAGTACTTC. Amino acid sequence: CASSLSAYWGESSYNEQYF.

The chain has TRBV18 and TRBJ2-1, with D possibly TRBD2 on 6 matching bases. Looked up from germline, CDR1 is KGHSH and CDR2 is LQKENI. The V end was cut by 9 bases, the J end by 10 bases, with 16 bases between. CDR3 length: 12 residues. CDR3 region: CASLPTGSEQFF. CDR3 DNA sequence: TGTGCCAGTTTACCAACCGGGAGCGAGCAGTTCTTC.

In this sample, this clonotype turned up a few times. Since a much larger clone is just one base distant, this may be a read error. The rearrangement links TRBV5-1 to TRBJ2-1; possible D gene TRBD1, 6 bases. The end of the DNA aligns better with TRBJ2-7, so the J call may be wrong. Germline V CDR1 and CDR2: SGHRS, YFSETQ. The CDR3 totals 15 residues. The CDR3, as DNA: TGCGCCAGCCTCCAGGGGATAGGGTCCTACAATGAGCAGTACTTC. Translated, it gives CASLQGIGSYNEQYF.

The V and J genes are TRBV9 and TRBJ1-3; the D is unclear. This CDR3 has 14 amino acids. CDR1 is SGDLS and CDR2 is YYNGEE in the germline V gene. V was pared by 5 bases and J by 2 bases, with 11 bases between. The CDR3 protein is CASRGKTPGNTIYF. In DNA form, the CDR3 reads TGTGCCAGCAGAGGCAAAACCCCTGGAAACACCATATATTTT.

This clonotype has just a few counts. The rearrangement links TRBV10-2 to TRBJ2-7; TRBD2 agrees at 8 bases. This CDR3 spans 12 amino acids. The germline V gene has CDR1 WSHSY and CDR2 SAAADI. V lost 8 bases and J lost 5; bases outside the gene matches: 5. The CDR3 nucleotides are TGCGCCAGCGGGGCGGGAGGAGACGAGCAGTACTTC. It codes for CASGAGGDEQYF.

The gene calls are TRBV11-2 and TRBJ2-1; no clear D. Germline V CDR1 and CDR2: SGHAT, FQNNGV. CDR3 length equals 17 residues. V was cut by 4 bases and J by 3 bases, with 19 bases left in between. The CDR3 coding sequence is TGTGCCAGCAGCTCCTCGCTTCAGCCTAGAGTCTACAATGAGCAGTTCTTC. Amino acid sequence: CASSSSLQPRVYNEQFF.

This clonotype was counted a few times. The chain employs TRBV7-6 and TRBJ2-3, with a possible D match to TRBD1 (5 bases). V lost 5 bases to trimming and J lost 3 bases, with 9 bases between them. This CDR3 spans 13 amino acids. Per the germline V gene, CDR1 is SGHVS and CDR2 is FNYEAQ. The CDR3 nucleotides are TGTGCCAGCAGCCCAGGGTATACAGATACGCAGTATTTT. Residues: CASSPGYTDTQYF.

This clonotype was seen a handful of times. V and J are TRBV3-1 and TRBJ2-5; TRBD2 aligns across 10 bases. The DNA end favors TRBJ2-7, so the J call may be wrong. Germline V CDR1 and CDR2: LGHDT, YNNKEL (reference sequence). The CDR3 is made up of 16 amino acids. The CDR3 loop is CASSQGSAGGRGEQYF. The CDR3 region has the DNA TGTGCCAGCAGCCAAGGGTCAGCGGGGGGGCGTGGCGAGCAGTACTTC.

This chain joins TRBV12-3 or TRBV12-4 and TRBJ2-6, with D perhaps assigned TRBD1 or TRBD2 (6 bases each). V was pared by 7 bases and J by 2 bases, with 18 bases between. This CDR3 is built from 17 residues. CDR3 DNA sequence: TGTGCCAGCAAAACTCCCCGGGGGCAGACTGGGGCCAACGTCCTGACTTTC. Amino acids: CASKTPRGQTGANVLTF.

The rearrangement joins TRBV7-2 to TRBJ2-2; no reliable D call. Germline V gene data show CDR1 as SGHTA and CDR2 as FQGNSA. Trimming left V 3 bases short and J 6 bases short, with 11 bases between. CDR3 length equals 14 residues. The CDR3 region is CASSFLKGSGELFF. The CDR3 DNA follows: TGTGCCAGCAGCTTCTTAAAAGGGTCCGGGGAGCTGTTTTTT.

This clonotype was counted between two and nine times. This chain uses TRBV10-3 with TRBJ2-7; 7 bases map to TRBD2. This CDR3 spans 13 amino acids. Per the germline V gene, CDR1 is ENHRY and CDR2 is SYGVKD. J lost 9 bases, V lost 0 bases, and 5 bases had no gene match. The CDR3: CAISESTGGRQYF. CDR3 nucleotide sequence: TGTGCCATCAGTGAGTCGACGGGGGGACGGCAGTACTTC.